This T cell receptor beta chain appears in the sequencing data of a study of regulatory T cells in long-lasting Graves disease. Findings of the study overall: TRBV28, TRBJ1-2 and TRBJ2-5 were favored in persistent disease. The number of shared public clonotypes was higher in persistent patients (about 3,000) than new patients (approximately 1,000).

Libraries of TCR beta came from iRepertoire HTBI primers plus Arm-PCR of CDR3 regions. TCRdb passed the multiplex PCR reads through MiXCR, listing each CDR3 protein once. The repertoire holds approximately 690,000 distinct CDR3 sequences, 25% to 35% seen once, with roughly 40% in the top ten. Only a few counts were recorded for this clonotype. Its antigen is currently unknown. V lost 5 bases and J 7 bases, leaving 17 bases between the germline ends. The germline gives CDR1 MNHEY, CDR2 SVGEGT. The CDR3 sequence is 15 residues long. Time point reported: persistent/refractory GD, antithyroid drugs over 5 years with positive TRAb. PBMCs were the source of the RNA used for TCR sequencing. As a group, patients came from one endocrinology department in Xi'an, China.

The TCR originated in a female donor with Graves disease. The chain carries TRBV6-2 or TRBV6-3 and TRBJ1-4; maybe TRBD1 (5 bases). Sequencing used peripheral blood mononuclear cells (PBMCs), obtained when the disease was refractory, from a patient treated with antithyroid drugs. The CDR3 coding sequence is TGTGCCAGCAGTGAAAGCGGGGGGGGATTTGAAAAACTGTTTTTT. Translation gives CASSESGGGFEKLFF.